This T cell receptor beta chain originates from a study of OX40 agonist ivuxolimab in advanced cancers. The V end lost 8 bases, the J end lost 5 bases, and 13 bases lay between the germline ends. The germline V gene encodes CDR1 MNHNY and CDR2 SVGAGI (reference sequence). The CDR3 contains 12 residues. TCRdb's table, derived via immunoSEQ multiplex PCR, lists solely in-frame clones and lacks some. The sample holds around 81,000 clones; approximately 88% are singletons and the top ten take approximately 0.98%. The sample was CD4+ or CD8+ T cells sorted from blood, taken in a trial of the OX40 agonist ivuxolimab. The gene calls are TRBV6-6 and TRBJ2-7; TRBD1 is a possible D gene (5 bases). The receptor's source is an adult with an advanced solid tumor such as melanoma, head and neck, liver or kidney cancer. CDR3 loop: CASGNQGDEQYF. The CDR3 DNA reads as TGTGCCAGCGGCAACCAAGGGGACGAGCAGTACTTC.